Shown below are 17 T cell receptor beta chains from a single sample sequenced in a study of control samples from healthy donors and cancer patients (dated by TCRdb to the early 2020s). To prepare the library, the immunoSEQ multiplex PCR assay was applied. Imported from immuneACCESS, the table was reduced by TCRdb to in-frame sequences with V and J called. These copies leave out some clones; in studies compared against another copy, an unresolved V gene accounts for under half, and the cause of the remainder is not known. The sample profile shows fewer than 85,000 clones; about 92% of them were found once. 5.8% of the sample lies in the top ten. The specimen was blood. These TCRs come from a woman aged 55 to 70 in good health.

This chain uses TRBV28 with TRBJ1-2; weak D call: TRBD1 (5 bases). This CDR3 contains 14 residues. CDR1 and CDR2 from the germline V gene are MDHEN and SYDVKM. The V end lost 8 bases, the J end lost 4 bases, and 17 bases lay between the germline ends. For the CDR3, the DNA is TGTGCCAGCTTAGCTGGGGACCTGGGCTATGGCTACACCTTC. Encoded protein: CASLAGDLGYGYTF.

The V gene is TRBV5-1, the J gene TRBJ2-3; D is undetermined. The CDR3 runs 14 residues. The germline V and J ends were trimmed by 3 bases and 0 bases, with 8 bases remaining between them. Germline V CDR1 and CDR2: SGHRS, YFSETQ. The CDR3 loop is CASSSDLSTDTQYF. CDR3 bases: TGCGCCAGCAGCTCTGACCTTAGCACAGATACGCAGTATTTT.

The chain joins TRBV28 to TRBJ1-1, with TRBD1 matching 7 bases. With 8 bases clipped from V and 3 bases from J, the junction kept 3 bases outside the gene matches. Germline CDR1 MDHEN, CDR2 SYDVKM. The CDR3 loop spans 12 amino acids. CDR3 DNA sequence: TGTGCCAGCCACAGGGGCTACACTGAAGCTTTCTTT. Translation: CASHRGYTEAFF.

The chain links TRBV12-3 or TRBV12-4 to TRBJ1-6; D not certain. The CDR3 sequence is 13 residues long. The ends were cut back, 0 bases at V and 6 bases at J, with 3 bases in the middle. The CDR3 here is CASSLATNSPLHF. CDR3 sequence (DNA): TGTGCCAGCAGTTTAGCAACTAATTCACCCCTCCACTTT.

This sequence joins TRBV7-3 and TRBJ1-3, with D possibly TRBD1 on 5 matching bases. From germline, CDR1 is SGHTA and CDR2 FQGTGA. The CDR3 totals 16 residues. The V end was cut by 5 bases, the J end by 1 base, with 15 bases between. In DNA, the CDR3 is TGTGCCAGCAGCCCGCGCCTCGGGGGATCTGGAAACACCATATATTTT. Translated: CASSPRLGGSGNTIYF. Full variable domain (missing parts from reference TRBV7-3 and TRBJ1-3): GAGVSQTPSNKVTEKGKYVELRCDPISGHTALYWYRQSLGQGPEFLIYFQGTGAADDSGLPNDRFFAVRPEGSVSTLKIQRTERGDSAVYLCASSPRLGGSGNTIYFGEGSWLTVV.

In nucleotides, the CDR3 is TGTGCCAGCAGCCGGGACAGCAACACTGAAGCTTTCTTT. Translating it yields CASSRDSNTEAFF. The chain links TRBV7-8 to TRBJ1-1; 7 bases line up with TRBD1. The CDR3 runs to 13 residues. Unmatched junction bases numbered 2, after V lost 5 bases and J lost 2 bases. Germline-derived CDR1 and CDR2 are SGHVS and FQNEAQ.

This rearrangement joins TRBV5-4 to TRBJ2-5, with 11 bases matching TRBD2. In germline, CDR1 is SGHNT, CDR2 YYREEE (reference sequence). This CDR3 has 15 residues. With 0 bases clipped from V and 4 bases from J, the junction kept 2 bases outside the gene matches. CDR3 sequence reads: CASSLVLAGGETQYF. The CDR3 DNA follows: TGTGCCAGCAGCTTGGTTCTAGCGGGAGGAGAGACCCAGTACTTC.

The chain couples TRBV6-2 or TRBV6-3 to TRBJ1-2; D is unresolved. The CDR3 is made up of 15 amino acids. CDR1 MNHEY and CDR2 SVGEGT come from the germline V gene. The ends were cut back, 4 bases at V and 0 bases at J, with 12 bases in the middle. The CDR3 nucleotides read TGTGCCAGCAGTTTTCCCGCAGGAGCTAACTATGGCTACACCTTC. This codes for CASSFPAGANYGYTF.

The chain combines TRBV28 with TRBJ2-7; TRBD1 might be the D (6 bases). This CDR3 has 12 amino acids. Per germline, CDR1 MDHEN and CDR2 SYDVKM. Trimming removed 7 bases at V and 3 bases at J, with 10 bases between. The CDR3: CASTKQGYEQYF. CDR3 in DNA: TGTGCCAGCACCAAACAGGGCTACGAGCAGTACTTC.

This clone was observed once. CDR3 protein: CALLGGQELEAFF. The CDR3 bases are TGTGCCCTCTTGGGCGGACAGGAACTAGAAGCTTTCTTT. V gene TRBV19 combines with J gene TRBJ1-1; 7 positions match TRBD1. V lost 11 bases and J lost 8; bases outside the gene matches: 14. The CDR3 is 13 amino acids. The germline V gene has CDR1 LNHDA and CDR2 SQIVND (reference sequence).

This sequence joins TRBV5-1 and TRBJ2-7; TRBD2 agrees at 11 bases. The germline CDR1 and CDR2 sequences are SGHRS and YFSETQ. Trimming cost V 0 bases and J 6 bases; bases outside gene matches: 5. The CDR3 is 15 residues long. The CDR3 here is CASSLELAGAAEQYF. The CDR3, as DNA: TGCGCCAGCAGCTTGGAACTAGCGGGAGCTGCCGAGCAGTACTTC.

This chain uses TRBV27 with TRBJ1-5; 9 bases align to TRBD1. Germline CDR1 reads MNHEY; CDR2 reads SMNVEV (reference sequence). J was trimmed by 6 bases and V by 3 bases; bases with no gene match: 6. This CDR3 has 15 residues. The CDR3 nucleotides read TGTGCCAGCAGTTTTTCGGGACAGGGTGGTCAGCCCCAGCATTTT. It translates to CASSFSGQGGQPQHF.

The chain links TRBV27 to TRBJ1-1; D perhaps matches TRBD1 (5 bases). Trimming left V 0 bases short and J 5 bases short, with 16 bases between. CDR3 length equals 16 residues. CDR1 MNHEY and CDR2 SMNVEV come from the germline V gene (reference sequence). CDR3 loop: CASSLSGRVDFTEAFF. In nucleotides, the CDR3 is TGTGCCAGCAGTTTATCGGGCAGGGTCGATTTTACTGAAGCTTTCTTT.

In regard to this clone: An end of the junction differs from the germline gene, which may be a read error. The same CDR3 is also encoded by other DNA sequences in this sample. The chain uses TRBV5-5 and TRBJ1-1; no clear D. The CDR3 is 14 amino acids. CDR1 and CDR2 (germline): SGHKS, YYEKEE (reference sequence). The CDR3 coding sequence is TGTGCCAGCAGCCCGCGGGCCGAAAACACTGAAGCTTTTTTT. Protein: CASSPRAENTEAFF.

The rearrangement uses TRBV27 and TRBJ2-1, with D unresolved. This CDR3 is 11 amino acids long. V was pared by 2 bases and J by 11 bases, with 7 bases between. Germline V gene sequence: CDR1 MNHEY, CDR2 SMNVEV (reference sequence). CDR3: CASSLIGKQFF. As DNA, the CDR3 is TGTGCCAGCAGTTTAATAGGGAAGCAGTTCTTC.

The chain joins TRBV19 to TRBJ1-2; D perhaps matches TRBD1 (5 bases). Germline lookup yields CDR1 LNHDA and CDR2 SQIVND (reference sequence). This CDR3 is built from 12 residues. V was clipped by 9 bases and J by 4 bases, with 12 bases between them. The CDR3 nucleotides are TGTGCCAGCCTGACAGAATTCTATGGCTACACCTTC. It encodes CASLTEFYGYTF.

The V and J genes are TRBV2 and TRBJ2-7; D unclear. The CDR3 has 12 amino acids. Trimming removed 6 bases at V and 4 bases at J, with 10 bases between. Germline CDR1 is SNHLY and CDR2 is FYNNEI. The CDR3 DNA sequence: TGTGCCAGCAGGCCAGAGTCTTACGAGCAGTACTTC. This encodes CASRPESYEQYF.